This entry lists 20 T cell receptor beta chains sequenced from one sample in a study of T cell responses to AZD1222 COVID-19 vaccine. Sequencing used immunoSEQ multiplex PCR; TCRdb keeps in-frame clones, though not all of them. Here the sample spans 150,000 to 200,000 clones, 94% being singletons. Sequencing was performed on peripheral blood, taken on day 0 of AZD1222 vaccination. The origin of the receptors is an adult in good health.

The rearrangement joins TRBV7-9 to TRBJ2-3; TRBD2 matches 10 bases. The CDR3 is 16 residues long. After removal of 5 bases from V and 0 bases from J, the junction contained 5 bases not matched to a gene. CDR1 and CDR2 from the germline V gene are SEHNR and FQNEAQ (reference sequence). The chain's CDR3 is CASSKTSGRSTDTQYF. The CDR3 DNA is TGTGCCAGCAGCAAGACTAGCGGGCGTAGCACAGATACGCAGTATTTT.

This clone was seen once. The CDR3 bases are TGTGCCAGCCTCAGGGGGCGAGCCCTCTATGGCTACACCTTC. It yields the protein CASLRGRALYGYTF. This chain joins TRBV28 and TRBJ1-2; 8 bases fit TRBD1. CDR3 size: 14 residues. Trimming removed 8 bases from V and 4 bases from J; junction bases left unmatched: 9. CDR1 is MDHEN, CDR2 SYDVKM, per germline.

This clone came up once. This chain links TRBV12-3 or TRBV12-4 with TRBJ2-2; D perhaps matches TRBD2 (6 bases). The CDR3 contains 12 residues. Between the trimmed V and J ends, which lost 6 bases and 6 bases, there was a span of 8 bases. The CDR3 coding sequence is TGTGCCAGCAGGGAGGGTGCCGGGGAGCTGTTTTTT. Its translation: CASREGAGELFF.

The gene calls are TRBV19 and TRBJ2-3; D call uncertain. The CDR3 has 16 amino acids. Trimming stripped 0 bases from V and 2 bases from J, with 12 bases between. Germline V gene lookup returns CDR1 LNHDA and CDR2 SQIVND (reference sequence). CDR3 in amino acids: CASSIERRRSTDTQYF. Written as DNA, the CDR3 is TGTGCCAGTAGTATAGAGAGAAGGCGATCCACAGATACGCAGTATTTT.

The chain recombines TRBV6-5 with TRBJ1-5, with D possibly TRBD1 on 6 matching bases. Germline CDR1 MNHEY, CDR2 SVGAGI. There are 16 residues in the CDR3. The V end lost 4 bases, the J end lost 3 bases, and 16 bases lay between the germline ends. CDR3 protein: CASSSVTTGPNQPQHF. The DNA of the CDR3 is TGTGCCAGCAGTTCCGTTACCACAGGGCCCAATCAGCCCCAGCATTTT.

V is TRBV4-2 and J is TRBJ2-3, with 10 bases fitting TRBD2. Germline values: CDR1 LGHNA, CDR2 YNFKEQ. This CDR3 spans 17 amino acids. The trim removed 1 base at V and 5 bases at J, leaving 9 bases unmatched. The CDR3 is CASSQGSLAGRVDTQYF. The CDR3 bases are TGTGCCAGCAGCCAAGGTTCACTAGCGGGACGGGTAGATACGCAGTATTTT.

This clone was seen once. The chain recombines TRBV6-5 with TRBJ1-2, with 9 positions matching TRBD1. CDR1 is MNHEY and CDR2 is SVGAGI in the germline V gene. The V and J ends lost 8 bases and 7 bases, in that order; junction bases with no gene match: 2. The CDR3 is 11 residues long. CDR3 in DNA: TGTGCCAGCTGGACAGGGGTTGGCTACACCTTC. Residues: CASWTGVGYTF.

The V gene is TRBV28, the J gene TRBJ1-6; 8 nucleotides align to TRBD1. Germline CDR1 and CDR2: MDHEN and SYDVKM. With V trimmed by 3 bases and J by 11 bases, 9 bases remained unmatched. This CDR3 contains 15 residues. The CDR3 here is CASSFKGTGETPLHF. The CDR3 region has the DNA TGTGCCAGCAGTTTTAAAGGGACAGGCGAAACACCCCTCCACTTT.

This chain joins TRBV28 and TRBJ2-1, with 8 nucleotides matching TRBD1. This CDR3 has 13 residues. CDR1 is MDHEN and CDR2 is SYDVKM in the germline V gene. The V gene end was trimmed by 3 bases and the J gene end by 8 bases; junction bases not matched to a gene: 3. The chain's CDR3 is CASSLPGQDEQFF. The CDR3 DNA reads as TGTGCCAGCAGTTTGCCGGGACAGGATGAGCAGTTCTTC. The full variable domain, its missing parts supplied by reference TRBV28 and TRBJ2-1, is DVKVTQSSRYLVKRTGEKVFLECVQDMDHENMFWYRQDPGLGLRLIYFSYDVKMKEKGDIPEGYSVSREKKERFSLILESASTNQTSMYLCASSLPGQDEQFFGPGTRLTVL.

The chain links TRBV18 to TRBJ1-2; D remains ambiguous. The V end lost 3 bases, the J end lost 4 bases, and 12 bases lay between the germline ends. The CDR3 is 14 residues long. CDR1 and CDR2 from the germline V gene are KGHSH and LQKENI. Written as DNA, the CDR3 is TGTGCCAGCTCACCCTCGGGCAGCCTCTATGGCTACACCTTC. This gives the protein CASSPSGSLYGYTF.

This chain uses TRBV5-8 with TRBJ1-5; D is unresolved. V lost 2 bases to trimming and J lost 4 bases, with 10 bases between them. CDR3 length: 14 residues. Germline assignment: CDR1 SGHTS and CDR2 YDEGEE. The DNA of the CDR3 is TGTGCCAGCAGCTTTAAGGGTCGAAATCAGCCCCAGCATTTT. It yields the protein CASSFKGRNQPQHF.

CDR3 sequence reads: CASSSRPVADTGELFF. CDR3 DNA: TGTGCCAGCAGCTCCCGGCCGGTAGCGGACACCGGGGAGCTGTTTTTT. The chain employs TRBV7-2 and TRBJ2-2, with D possibly matching TRBD2 (6 bases). In germline, CDR1 is SGHTA, CDR2 FQGNSA. V lost 4 bases and J 3 bases, leaving 15 bases between the germline ends. This CDR3 contains 16 residues.

The chain employs TRBV5-1 and TRBJ2-6; no definite D call. Trimming cost V 4 bases and J 0 bases, with 5 bases left between them. The CDR3 runs to 14 residues. Looked up from germline, CDR1 is SGHRS and CDR2 is YFSETQ. The CDR3 DNA reads as TGCGCCAGCAGCGCTAGCTCTGGGGCCAACGTCCTGACTTTC. Translated: CASSASSGANVLTF.

With regard to this clone: This CDR3 is also generated by other DNA sequences in the sample. The V gene is TRBV20-1, the J gene TRBJ1-1; D unresolved. V lost 6 bases, J lost 1 base, and 3 bases lay in between. CDR1 DFQATT and CDR2 SNEGSKA come from the germline V gene (reference sequence). There are 10 residues in the CDR3. The CDR3: CSAPNTEAFF. CDR3 coding DNA: TGCAGTGCCCCGAACACTGAAGCTTTCTTT.

V usage is TRBV9 and J usage is TRBJ2-2, with a possible D match to TRBD2 (6 bases). Trimming removed 1 base at V and 5 bases at J, with 18 bases between. The CDR3 runs 17 residues. The germline gives CDR1 SGDLS, CDR2 YYNGEE. The CDR3 DNA is TGTGCCAGCAGCGTATCGATTTCGGGAGAGCGGACCGGGGAGCTGTTTTTT. Translating gives CASSVSISGERTGELFF.

The chain uses TRBV19 and TRBJ1-2, with D maybe TRBD1 (5 bases). The V gene's germline CDR1 is LNHDA and CDR2 SQIVND (reference sequence). V was pared by 6 bases and J by 2 bases, with 16 bases between. There are 15 residues in the CDR3. As DNA, the CDR3 is TGTGCCAGTAGGAGCGGCGGGGCAGAAAACTATGGCTACACCTTC. Amino acids: CASRSGGAENYGYTF.

In this sample, this clone turned up once. The genes are TRBV7-8 and TRBJ2-5; unclear D gene. The CDR3 contains 13 residues. V was clipped by 5 bases and J by 0 bases, with 7 bases between them. The germline V gene has CDR1 SGHVS and CDR2 FQNEAQ. In nucleotides, the CDR3 is TGTGCCAGCAGCGCCGACCACCAAGAGACCCAGTACTTC. It is translated as CASSADHQETQYF.

This clone was detected once. The chain couples TRBV5-6 to TRBJ1-3, with D unresolved. CDR3 length: 14 amino acids. In germline, CDR1 is SGHDT, CDR2 YYEEEE. The germline V and J ends were trimmed by 1 base and 2 bases, with 7 bases remaining between them. The CDR3 bases are TGTGCCAGCAGCTTGACCGGGCCTGGAAACACCATATATTTT. Its translation: CASSLTGPGNTIYF.

V usage is TRBV9 and J usage is TRBJ2-6, with TRBD1 matching 8 bases. The CDR3 is 18 residues long. The germline V gene encodes CDR1 SGDLS and CDR2 YYNGEE. V lost 0 bases, J lost 2 bases, and 7 bases stayed unmatched. The CDR3 DNA follows: TGTGCCAGCAGCGTAGATGGGACAGGAGCACCTGGGGCCAACGTCCTGACTTTC. This encodes CASSVDGTGAPGANVLTF.

This clone was seen a single time. The chain employs TRBV6-5 and TRBJ2-7; 8 positions agree with TRBD1. This CDR3 region has 16 residues. Germline CDR1 is MNHEY and CDR2 is SVGAGI. The V segment lost 0 bases and the J segment 3 bases; nucleotides outside the gene matches: 7. Here the CDR3 reads CASSYSSSGGIYEQYF. The CDR3 nucleotides read TGTGCCAGCAGTTACTCGAGTTCAGGGGGCATCTACGAGCAGTACTTC.